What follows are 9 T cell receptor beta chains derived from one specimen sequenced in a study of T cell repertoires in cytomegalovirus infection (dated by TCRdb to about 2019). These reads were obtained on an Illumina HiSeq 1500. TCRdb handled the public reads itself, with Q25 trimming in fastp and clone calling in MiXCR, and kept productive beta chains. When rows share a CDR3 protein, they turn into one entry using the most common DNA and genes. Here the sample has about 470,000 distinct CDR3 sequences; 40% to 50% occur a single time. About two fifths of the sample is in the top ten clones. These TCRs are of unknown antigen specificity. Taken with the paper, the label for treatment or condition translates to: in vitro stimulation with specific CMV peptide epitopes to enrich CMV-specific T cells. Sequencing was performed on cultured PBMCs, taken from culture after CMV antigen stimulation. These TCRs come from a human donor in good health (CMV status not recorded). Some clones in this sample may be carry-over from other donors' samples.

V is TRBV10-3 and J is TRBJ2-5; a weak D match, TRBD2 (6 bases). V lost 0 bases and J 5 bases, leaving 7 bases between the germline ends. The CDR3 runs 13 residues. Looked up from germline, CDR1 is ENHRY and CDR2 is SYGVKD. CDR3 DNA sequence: TGTGCCATCAGTGAGTCCGGGGGTGAGACCCAGTACTTC. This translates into CAISESGGETQYF.

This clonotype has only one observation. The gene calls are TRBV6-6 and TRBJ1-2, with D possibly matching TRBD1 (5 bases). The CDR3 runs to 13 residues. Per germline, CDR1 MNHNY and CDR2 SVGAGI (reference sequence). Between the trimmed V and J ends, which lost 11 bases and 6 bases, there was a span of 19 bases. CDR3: CAGSGGRVDGYTF. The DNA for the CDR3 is TGTGCCGGTTCGGGGGGTAGGGTAGATGGCTACACCTTC.

The CDR3 spells CASSSVVYNEQFF. The CDR3 DNA sequence: TGTGCCAGCAGCTCCGTGGTTTACAATGAGCAGTTCTTC. The chain joins TRBV7-6 to TRBJ2-1, with D unclear. The germline V gene has CDR1 SGHVS and CDR2 FNYEAQ. V was clipped by 4 bases and J by 4 bases, with 8 bases between them. The CDR3 has 13 residues.

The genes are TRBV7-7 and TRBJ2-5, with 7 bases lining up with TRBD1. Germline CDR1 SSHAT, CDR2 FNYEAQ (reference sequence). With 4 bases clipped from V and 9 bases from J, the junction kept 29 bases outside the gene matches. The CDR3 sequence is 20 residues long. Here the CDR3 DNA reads TGTGCCAGCAGCTCATCAGAGGGCAGAAGGACAGGCCTAGGGAGTGTGGCCCAGTACTTC. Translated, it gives CASSSSEGRRTGLGSVAQYF.

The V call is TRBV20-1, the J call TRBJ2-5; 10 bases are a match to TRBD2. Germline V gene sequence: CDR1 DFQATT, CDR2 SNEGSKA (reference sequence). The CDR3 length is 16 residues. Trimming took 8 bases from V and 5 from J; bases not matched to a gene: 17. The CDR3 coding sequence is TGCAGTAGCCCGAGGTTGCTAGCGGGAGCGGGGGAGACCCAGTACTTC. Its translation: CSSPRLLAGAGETQYF.

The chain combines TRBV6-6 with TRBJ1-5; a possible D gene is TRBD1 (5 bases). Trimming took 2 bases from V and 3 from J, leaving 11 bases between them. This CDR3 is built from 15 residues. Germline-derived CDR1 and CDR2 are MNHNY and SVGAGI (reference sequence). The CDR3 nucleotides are TGTGCCAGCAGTTACCGCCAGGGCGTCAATCAGCCCCAGCATTTT. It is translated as CASSYRQGVNQPQHF.

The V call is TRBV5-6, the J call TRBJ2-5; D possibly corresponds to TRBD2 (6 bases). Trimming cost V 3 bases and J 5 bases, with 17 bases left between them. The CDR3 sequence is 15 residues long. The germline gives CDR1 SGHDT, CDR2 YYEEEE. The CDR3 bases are TGTGCCAGCAGCTCCCCTAGCGTCGTCGGGGAGACCCAGTACTTC. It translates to CASSSPSVVGETQYF.

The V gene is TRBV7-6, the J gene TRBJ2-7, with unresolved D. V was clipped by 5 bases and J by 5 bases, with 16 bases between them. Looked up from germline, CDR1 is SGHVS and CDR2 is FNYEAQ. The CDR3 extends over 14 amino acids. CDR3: CASSHKLGSHEQYF. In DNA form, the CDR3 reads TGTGCCAGCAGCCATAAGTTAGGGTCCCACGAGCAGTACTTC.

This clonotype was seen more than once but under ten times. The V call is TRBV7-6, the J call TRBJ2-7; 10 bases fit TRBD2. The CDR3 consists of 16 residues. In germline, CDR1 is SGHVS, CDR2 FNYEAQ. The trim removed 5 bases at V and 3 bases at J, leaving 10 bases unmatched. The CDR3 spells CASSQYLGLADYEQYF. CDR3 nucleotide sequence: TGTGCCAGCAGCCAATACCTAGGACTAGCGGACTACGAGCAGTACTTC.